The clone carrying this T cell receptor (beta chain) has at least ten counts. Its antigen is currently unknown. Trimming took 4 bases from V and 4 from J, leaving 9 bases between them. This CDR3 is 13 amino acids long. Germline CDR1 SGHRS, CDR2 YFSETQ. MiXCR was run by TCRdb on the 5' RACE reads, yielding one entry per CDR3 protein. The sample contains some 320,000 distinct CDR3 sequences, approximately 15% of which appear only once. This specimen comes from a study of T-cell memory formation after mild COVID-19. Study outcomes and limitations: Whether second-wave clones peaking at day 37 were SARS-CoV-2 specific went unconfirmed.

The sequenced sample was PBMCs or a T cell subset sorted from them (not recorded which). V is TRBV5-1 and J is TRBJ2-1; D may be TRBD1 (6 bases). The clonotype originates from a man aged 18 to 35 who had mild COVID-19 (a few samples of this study predate the infection). Cell type and time point are not known. CDR3 sequence: CASSPQGYNEQFF. In nucleotides, the CDR3 is TGCGCCAGCAGCCCTCAGGGGTACAATGAGCAGTTCTTC.